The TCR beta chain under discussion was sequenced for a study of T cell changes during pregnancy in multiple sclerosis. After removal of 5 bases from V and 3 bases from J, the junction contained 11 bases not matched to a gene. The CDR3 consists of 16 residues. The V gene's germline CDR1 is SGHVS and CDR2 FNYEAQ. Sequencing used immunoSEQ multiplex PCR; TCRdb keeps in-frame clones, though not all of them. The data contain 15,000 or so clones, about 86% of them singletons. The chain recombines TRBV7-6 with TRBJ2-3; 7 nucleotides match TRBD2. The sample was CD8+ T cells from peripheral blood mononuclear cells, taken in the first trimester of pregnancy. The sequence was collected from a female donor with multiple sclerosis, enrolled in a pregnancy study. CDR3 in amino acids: CASSGREAGITDTQYF. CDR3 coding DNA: TGTGCCAGCAGCGGCCGGGAAGCGGGGATTACAGATACGCAGTATTTT. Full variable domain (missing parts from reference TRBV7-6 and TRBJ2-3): GAGVSQSPRYKVTKRGQDVALRCDPISGHVSLYWYRQALGQGPEFLTYFNYEAQQDKSGLPNDRFSAERPEGSISTLTIQRTEQRDSAMYRCASSGREAGITDTQYFGPGTRLTVL.